Listed below are T cell receptor beta chains from one sample, sequenced in a study of OX40 agonist ivuxolimab in advanced cancers. Measured with immunoSEQ multiplex PCR; TCRdb has only the in-frame clones, and not every one. The sample consists of about 47,000 clones, roughly nine tenths of them appearing once. Specimen: CD4+ or CD8+ T cells sorted from blood, collected in a trial of the OX40 agonist ivuxolimab. These receptors all stem from an adult with an advanced solid tumor such as melanoma, head and neck, liver or kidney cancer. CDR3s include the opening cysteine and the closing phenylalanine or tryptophan. The D gene is left open where the match is weak.

v_gene: TRBV19; d_gene: NA; j_gene: TRBJ1-2; CDR3aa: CASRDPGQSSNYGYTF
v_gene: TRBV11-2; d_gene: NA; j_gene: TRBJ1-4; CDR3aa: CASSLGPAGNEKLFF
v_gene: TRBV15; d_gene: NA; j_gene: TRBJ2-1; CDR3aa: CATSAGRFYNEQFF
v_gene: TRBV4-2; d_gene: TRBD2; j_gene: TRBJ2-2; CDR3aa: CASSQDGGRTNTGELFF
v_gene: TRBV19; d_gene: TRBD2; j_gene: TRBJ2-1; CDR3aa: CATLGSGRYNEQFF
v_gene: TRBV30; d_gene: NA; j_gene: TRBJ1-5; CDR3aa: CAWNSGGGNQPQHF
v_gene: TRBV5-4; d_gene: NA; j_gene: TRBJ2-1; CDR3aa: CASTVNLGAVYNEQFF
v_gene: TRBV2; d_gene: NA; j_gene: TRBJ2-3; CDR3aa: CASPKGGRRDTQYF
v_gene: TRBV14; d_gene: NA; j_gene: TRBJ2-6; CDR3aa: CASSQGGFSGANVLTF
v_gene: TRBV28; d_gene: TRBD2; j_gene: TRBJ2-1; CDR3aa: CASSAPSGRINEQFF
v_gene: TRBV6-6; d_gene: TRBD1; j_gene: TRBJ1-1; CDR3aa: CASSYSGTGIEAFF
v_gene: TRBV6-1; d_gene: NA; j_gene: TRBJ1-5; CDR3aa: CASSERGHIYRGNQPQHF
v_gene: TRBV18; d_gene: TRBD1; j_gene: TRBJ2-7; CDR3aa: CASSPSTGAYEQYF
v_gene: TRBV5-4; d_gene: NA; j_gene: TRBJ2-7; CDR3aa: CASSRTIPAYEQYF
v_gene: TRBV5-1; d_gene: TRBD2; j_gene: TRBJ2-1; CDR3aa: CASSTGLAGSYNEQFF
v_gene: TRBV7-2; d_gene: TRBD2; j_gene: TRBJ2-1; CDR3aa: CASSLARGLAGTNEQFF
v_gene: TRBV28; d_gene: NA; j_gene: TRBJ1-2; CDR3aa: CASSLFKRAGYTF
v_gene: TRBV6-6; d_gene: NA; j_gene: TRBJ1-2; CDR3aa: CASSHRDNLRYGYTF
v_gene: TRBV30; d_gene: NA; j_gene: TRBJ2-1; CDR3aa: CAWSAATWSNEQFF
v_gene: TRBV11-2; d_gene: NA; j_gene: TRBJ2-1; CDR3aa: CASSLVGPPGRYNEQFF
v_gene: TRBV7-2; d_gene: TRBD2; j_gene: TRBJ2-2; CDR3aa: CASSLMGASGSWELFF
v_gene: TRBV6-6; d_gene: NA; j_gene: TRBJ1-5; CDR3aa: CASSYPWGEPQHF
v_gene: TRBV5-1; d_gene: TRBD2; j_gene: TRBJ2-2; CDR3aa: CASSPTFRAGAVTGELFF
v_gene: TRBV7-2; d_gene: NA; j_gene: TRBJ2-3; CDR3aa: CASSLAGVAAPTDTQYF
v_gene: TRBV9; d_gene: NA; j_gene: TRBJ1-6; CDR3aa: CASSVDVFNSPLHF
v_gene: TRBV27; d_gene: TRBD2; j_gene: TRBJ2-3; CDR3aa: CASGQGLVADTQYF
v_gene: TRBV5-1; d_gene: NA; j_gene: TRBJ2-3; CDR3aa: CASRGGVTDTQYF
v_gene: TRBV6-6; d_gene: TRBD2; j_gene: TRBJ2-5; CDR3aa: CASRGPSGKETQYF
v_gene: TRBV18; d_gene: NA; j_gene: TRBJ1-1; CDR3aa: CASSRLGGSGTEAFF
v_gene: TRBV5-4; d_gene: NA; j_gene: TRBJ2-3; CDR3aa: CASSLRGSTDTQYF
v_gene: TRBV19; d_gene: TRBD2; j_gene: TRBJ2-1; CDR3aa: CASSNIGLAGPEPEQFF
v_gene: TRBV11-2; d_gene: NA; j_gene: TRBJ1-3; CDR3aa: CASSPTTGHSGNTIYF
v_gene: TRBV2; d_gene: TRBD2; j_gene: TRBJ2-3; CDR3aa: CASSAGLTSDTQYF
v_gene: TRBV28; d_gene: NA; j_gene: TRBJ1-2; CDR3aa: CASSSGIYGYTF
v_gene: TRBV5-5; d_gene: NA; j_gene: TRBJ2-1; CDR3aa: CASSLGMGASYNEQFF
v_gene: TRBV5-1; d_gene: NA; j_gene: TRBJ1-1; CDR3aa: CASSLAGAGGTEAFF
v_gene: TRBV2; d_gene: NA; j_gene: TRBJ1-3; CDR3aa: CASSVFSGNTIYF
v_gene: TRBV6-5; d_gene: NA; j_gene: TRBJ2-7; CDR3aa: CASSYSRGRGEQYF
v_gene: TRBV6-1; d_gene: NA; j_gene: TRBJ1-1; CDR3aa: CASSELRMGTEAFF
v_gene: TRBV28; d_gene: NA; j_gene: TRBJ2-7; CDR3aa: CASSLWYEQYF
v_gene: TRBV19; d_gene: TRBD1; j_gene: TRBJ2-1; CDR3aa: CASSINRGRSPSYNEQFF
v_gene: TRBV18; d_gene: NA; j_gene: TRBJ1-3; CDR3aa: CASSPTDGGLIGNTIYF
v_gene: TRBV19; d_gene: NA; j_gene: TRBJ2-1; CDR3aa: CASSIGPSYGYNEQFF
v_gene: TRBV18; d_gene: NA; j_gene: TRBJ1-4; CDR3aa: CASSPTSGEKLFF
v_gene: TRBV28; d_gene: NA; j_gene: TRBJ1-5; CDR3aa: CASTPSGGGFNQPQHF
v_gene: TRBV28; d_gene: NA; j_gene: TRBJ2-5; CDR3aa: CASSLRGQVQETQYF
v_gene: TRBV29-1; d_gene: NA; j_gene: TRBJ2-7; CDR3aa: CSVATQRGEQYF
v_gene: TRBV15; d_gene: NA; j_gene: TRBJ1-5; CDR3aa: CATSRDLGVPSQPQHF
v_gene: TRBV16; d_gene: NA; j_gene: TRBJ2-2; CDR3aa: CASSQGAARGTGELFF
v_gene: TRBV19; d_gene: TRBD1; j_gene: TRBJ2-4; CDR3aa: CASSRDREEKNIQYF
v_gene: TRBV5-4; d_gene: TRBD1; j_gene: TRBJ2-7; CDR3aa: CASSSDRVVGEQYF
v_gene: TRBV19; d_gene: NA; j_gene: TRBJ2-6; CDR3aa: CASSTHSSGANVLTF
v_gene: TRBV11-1; d_gene: NA; j_gene: TRBJ2-7; CDR3aa: CASSPRARGYEQYF